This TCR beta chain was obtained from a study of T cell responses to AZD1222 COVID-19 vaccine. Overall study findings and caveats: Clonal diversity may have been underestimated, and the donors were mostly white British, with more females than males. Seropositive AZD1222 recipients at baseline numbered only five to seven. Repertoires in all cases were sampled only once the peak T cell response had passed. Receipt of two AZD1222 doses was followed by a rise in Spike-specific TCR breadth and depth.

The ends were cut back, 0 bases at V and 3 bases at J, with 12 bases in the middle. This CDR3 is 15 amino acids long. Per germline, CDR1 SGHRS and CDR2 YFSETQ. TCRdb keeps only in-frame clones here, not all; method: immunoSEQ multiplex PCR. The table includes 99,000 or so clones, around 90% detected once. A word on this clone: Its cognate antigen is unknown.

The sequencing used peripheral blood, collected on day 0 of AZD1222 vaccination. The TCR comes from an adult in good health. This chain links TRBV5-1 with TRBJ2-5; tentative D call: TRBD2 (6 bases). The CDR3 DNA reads TGCGCCAGCAGCTTGGGGTATGGAGGGGAAGAGACCCAGTACTTC. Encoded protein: CASSLGYGGEETQYF.